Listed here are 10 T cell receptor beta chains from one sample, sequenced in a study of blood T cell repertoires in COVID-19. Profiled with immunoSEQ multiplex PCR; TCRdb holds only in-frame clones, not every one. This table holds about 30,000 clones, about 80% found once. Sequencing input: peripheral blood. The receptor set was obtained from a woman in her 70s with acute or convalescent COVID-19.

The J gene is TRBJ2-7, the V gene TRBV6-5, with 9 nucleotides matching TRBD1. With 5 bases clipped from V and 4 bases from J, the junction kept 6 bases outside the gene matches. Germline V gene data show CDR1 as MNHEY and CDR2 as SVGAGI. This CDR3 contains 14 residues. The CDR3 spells CASSRGTGRYEQYF. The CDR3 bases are TGTGCCAGCAGTAGGGGGACAGGGCGATACGAGCAGTACTTC.

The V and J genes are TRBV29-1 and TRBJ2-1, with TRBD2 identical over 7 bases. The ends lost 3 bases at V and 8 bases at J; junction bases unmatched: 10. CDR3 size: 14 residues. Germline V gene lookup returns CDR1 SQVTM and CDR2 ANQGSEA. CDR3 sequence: CSVEGGSFGDEQFF. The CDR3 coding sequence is TGCAGCGTTGAGGGGGGGAGTTTTGGCGATGAGCAGTTCTTC.

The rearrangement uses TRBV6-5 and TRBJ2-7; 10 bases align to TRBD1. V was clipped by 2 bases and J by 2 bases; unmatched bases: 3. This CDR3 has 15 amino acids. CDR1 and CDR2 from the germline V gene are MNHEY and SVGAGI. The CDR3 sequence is CASSYEGQGPYEQYF. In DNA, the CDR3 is TGTGCCAGCAGTTACGAGGGACAGGGGCCCTACGAGCAGTACTTC.

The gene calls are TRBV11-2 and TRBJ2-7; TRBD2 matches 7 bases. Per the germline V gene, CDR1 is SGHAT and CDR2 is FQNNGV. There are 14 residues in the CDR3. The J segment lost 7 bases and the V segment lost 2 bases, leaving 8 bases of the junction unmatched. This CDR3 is CASSLRRGTGEQYF. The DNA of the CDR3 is TGTGCCAGCAGCTTAAGGCGGGGGACCGGGGAGCAGTACTTC.

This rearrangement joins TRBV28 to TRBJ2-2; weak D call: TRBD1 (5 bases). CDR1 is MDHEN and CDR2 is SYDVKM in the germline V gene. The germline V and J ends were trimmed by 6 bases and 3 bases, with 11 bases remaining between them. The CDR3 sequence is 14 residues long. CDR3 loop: CASSDRPHTGELFF. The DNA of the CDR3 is TGTGCCAGCAGCGACAGACCCCACACCGGGGAGCTGTTTTTT.

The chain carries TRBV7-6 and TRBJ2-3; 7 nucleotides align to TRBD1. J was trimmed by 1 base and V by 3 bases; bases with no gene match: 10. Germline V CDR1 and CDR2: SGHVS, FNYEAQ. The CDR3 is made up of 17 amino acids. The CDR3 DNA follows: TGTGCCAGCAGCTTCCCGACAGGGCGTCGGGGCACAGATACGCAGTATTTT. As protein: CASSFPTGRRGTDTQYF.

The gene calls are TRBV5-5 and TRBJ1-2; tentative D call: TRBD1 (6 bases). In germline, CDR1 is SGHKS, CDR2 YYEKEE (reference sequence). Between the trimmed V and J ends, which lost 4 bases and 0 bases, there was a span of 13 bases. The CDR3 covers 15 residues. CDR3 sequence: CASSVRTVANYGYTF. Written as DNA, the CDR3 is TGTGCCAGCAGCGTTAGGACAGTAGCTAACTATGGCTACACCTTC.

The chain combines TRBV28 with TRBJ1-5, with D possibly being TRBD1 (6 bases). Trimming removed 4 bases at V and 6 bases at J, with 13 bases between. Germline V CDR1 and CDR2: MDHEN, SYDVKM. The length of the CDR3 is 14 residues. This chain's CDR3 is CASSSYRAAQPQHF. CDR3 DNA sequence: TGTGCCAGCAGTTCCTACAGGGCGGCTCAGCCCCAGCATTTT.

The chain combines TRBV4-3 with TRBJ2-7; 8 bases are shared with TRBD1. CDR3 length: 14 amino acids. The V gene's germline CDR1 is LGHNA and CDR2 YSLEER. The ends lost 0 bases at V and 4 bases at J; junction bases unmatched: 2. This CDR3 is CASSQDTGGYEQYF. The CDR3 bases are TGCGCCAGCAGCCAAGATACAGGGGGTTACGAGCAGTACTTC.

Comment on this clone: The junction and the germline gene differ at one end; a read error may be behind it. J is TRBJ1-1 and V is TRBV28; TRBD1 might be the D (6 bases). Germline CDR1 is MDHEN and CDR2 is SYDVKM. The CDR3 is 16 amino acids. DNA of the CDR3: TGTGCCAGCCCGCCCCGGGGGGGCGACTACAACACTGCAGCTTTCTTT. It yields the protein CASPPRGGDYNTAAFF.